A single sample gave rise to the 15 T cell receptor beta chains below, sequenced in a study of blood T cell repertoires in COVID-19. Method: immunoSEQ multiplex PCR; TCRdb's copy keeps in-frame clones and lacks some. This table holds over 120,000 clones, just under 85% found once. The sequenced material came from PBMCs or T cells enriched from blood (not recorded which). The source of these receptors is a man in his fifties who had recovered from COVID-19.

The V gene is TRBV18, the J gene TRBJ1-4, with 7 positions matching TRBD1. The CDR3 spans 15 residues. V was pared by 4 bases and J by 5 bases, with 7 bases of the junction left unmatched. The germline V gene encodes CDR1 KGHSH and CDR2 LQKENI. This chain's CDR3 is CASSRSGTANEKLFF. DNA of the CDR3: TGTGCCAGCTCACGATCCGGGACAGCCAATGAAAAACTGTTTTTT.

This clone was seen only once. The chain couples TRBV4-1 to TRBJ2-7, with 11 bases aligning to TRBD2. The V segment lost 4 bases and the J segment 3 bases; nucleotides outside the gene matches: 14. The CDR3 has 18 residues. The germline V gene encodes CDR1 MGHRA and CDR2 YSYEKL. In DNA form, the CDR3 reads TGCGCCAGCAGCCTCGGTTCCGCTAGCGGGGGGCATTACTACGAGCAGTACTTC. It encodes CASSLGSASGGHYYEQYF.

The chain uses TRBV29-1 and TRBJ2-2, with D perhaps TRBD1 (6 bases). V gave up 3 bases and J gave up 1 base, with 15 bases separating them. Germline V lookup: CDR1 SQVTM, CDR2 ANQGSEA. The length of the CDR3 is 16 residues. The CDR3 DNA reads TGCAGCGTTGAGTCTGAGGGGGTCAGGAACACCGGGGAGCTGTTTTTT. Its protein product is CSVESEGVRNTGELFF.

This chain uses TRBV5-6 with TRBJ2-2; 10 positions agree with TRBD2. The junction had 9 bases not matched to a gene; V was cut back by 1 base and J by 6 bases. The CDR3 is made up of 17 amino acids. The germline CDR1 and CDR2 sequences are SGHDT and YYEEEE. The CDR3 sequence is CASSLMGLAGDAGELFF. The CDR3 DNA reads TGTGCCAGCAGCTTGATGGGTCTAGCGGGGGACGCCGGGGAGCTGTTTTTT.

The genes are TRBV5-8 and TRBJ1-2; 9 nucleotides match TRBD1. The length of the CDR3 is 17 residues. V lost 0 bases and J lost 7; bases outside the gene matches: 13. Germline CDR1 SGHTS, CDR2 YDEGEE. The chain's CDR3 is CASSLDGTGPFLAGYTF. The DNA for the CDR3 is TGTGCCAGCAGCTTGGATGGGACAGGGCCCTTTCTAGCTGGCTACACCTTC.

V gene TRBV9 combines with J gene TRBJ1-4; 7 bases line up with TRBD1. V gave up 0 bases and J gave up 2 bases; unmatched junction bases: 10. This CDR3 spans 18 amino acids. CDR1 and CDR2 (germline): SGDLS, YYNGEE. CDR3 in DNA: TGTGCCAGCAGCGTAGGTCACAGGGGCGCGACGACTAATGAAAAACTGTTTTTT. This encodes CASSVGHRGATTNEKLFF.

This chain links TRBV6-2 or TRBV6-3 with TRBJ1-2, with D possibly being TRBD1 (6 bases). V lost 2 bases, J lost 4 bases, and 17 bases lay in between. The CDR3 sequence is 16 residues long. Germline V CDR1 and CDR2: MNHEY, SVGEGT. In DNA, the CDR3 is TGTGCCAGCAGTTACGCCCTTACAGGGTTATCCTATGGCTACACCTTC. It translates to CASSYALTGLSYGYTF.

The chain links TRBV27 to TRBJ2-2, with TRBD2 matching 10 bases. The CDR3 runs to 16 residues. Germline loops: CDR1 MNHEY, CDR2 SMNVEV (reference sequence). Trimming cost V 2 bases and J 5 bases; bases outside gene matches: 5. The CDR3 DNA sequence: TGTGCCAGCAGTTTACGTTTACTAGCGGGGACCGGGGAGCTGTTTTTT. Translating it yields CASSLRLLAGTGELFF.

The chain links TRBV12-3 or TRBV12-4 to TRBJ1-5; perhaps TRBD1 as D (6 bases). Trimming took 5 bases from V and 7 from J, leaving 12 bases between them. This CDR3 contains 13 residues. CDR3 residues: CASSLGTSQPQHF. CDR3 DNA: TGTGCCAGCAGTCTAGGGACATCCCAGCCCCAGCATTTT.

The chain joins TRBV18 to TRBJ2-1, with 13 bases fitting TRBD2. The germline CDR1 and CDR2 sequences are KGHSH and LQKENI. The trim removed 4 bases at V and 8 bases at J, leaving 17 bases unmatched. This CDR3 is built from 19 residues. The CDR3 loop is CASSRPTSGGPLAGDEQFF. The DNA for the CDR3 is TGTGCCAGCTCACGACCGACTAGCGGGGGGCCCTTAGCTGGGGATGAGCAGTTCTTC.

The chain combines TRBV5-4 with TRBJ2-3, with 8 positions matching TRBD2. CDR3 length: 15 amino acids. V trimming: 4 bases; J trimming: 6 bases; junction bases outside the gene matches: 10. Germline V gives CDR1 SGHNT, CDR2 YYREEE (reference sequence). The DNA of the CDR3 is TGTGCCAGCAGCCCAGGAGGAGCGGGGGCCGATACGCAGTATTTT. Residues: CASSPGGAGADTQYF.

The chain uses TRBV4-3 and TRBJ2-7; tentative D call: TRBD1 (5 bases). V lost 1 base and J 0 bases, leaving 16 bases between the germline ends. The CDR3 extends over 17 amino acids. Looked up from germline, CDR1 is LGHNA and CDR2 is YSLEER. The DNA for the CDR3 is TGCGCCAGCAGCCAAGGGTTTGACAGACAACTCTCCTACGAGCAGTACTTC. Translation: CASSQGFDRQLSYEQYF.

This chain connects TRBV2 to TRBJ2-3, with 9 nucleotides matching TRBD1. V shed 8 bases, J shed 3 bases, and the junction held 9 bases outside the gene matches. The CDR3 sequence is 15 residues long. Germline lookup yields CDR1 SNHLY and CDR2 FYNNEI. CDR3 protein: CASCDRDRVTDTQYF. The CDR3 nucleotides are TGTGCCAGCTGCGACCGGGACAGGGTTACAGATACGCAGTATTTT. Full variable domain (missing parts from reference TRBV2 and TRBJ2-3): EPEVTQTPSHQVTQMGQEVILRCVPISNHLYFYWYRQILGQKVEFLVSFYNNEISEKSEIFDDQFSVERPDGSNFTLKIRSTKLEDSAMYFCASCDRDRVTDTQYFGPGTRLTVL.

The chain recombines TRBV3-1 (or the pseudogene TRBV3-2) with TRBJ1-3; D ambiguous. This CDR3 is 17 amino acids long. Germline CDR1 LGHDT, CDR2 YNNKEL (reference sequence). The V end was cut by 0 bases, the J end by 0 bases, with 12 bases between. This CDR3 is CASSQERRLDSGNTIYF. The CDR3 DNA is TGTGCCAGCAGCCAAGAGAGGCGGCTTGACTCTGGAAACACCATATATTTT.

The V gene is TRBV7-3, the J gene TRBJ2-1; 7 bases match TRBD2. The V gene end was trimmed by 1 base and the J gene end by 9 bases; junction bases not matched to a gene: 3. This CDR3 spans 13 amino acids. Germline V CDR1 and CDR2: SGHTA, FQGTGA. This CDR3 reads CASSLKGRGEQFF. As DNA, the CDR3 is TGTGCCAGCAGCTTAAAAGGGAGGGGTGAGCAGTTCTTC.